This is a list of T cell receptor beta chains from one sample in a study of shared clonotypes between healthy human individuals. TCRdb's table, derived via immunoSEQ multiplex PCR, lists solely in-frame clones and lacks some. Among about 96,000 clones listed, approximately 51% were seen once. The sequencing sample was made of PBMCs. The receptors come from a woman aged 40 to 50 in good health. Some clones in this sample may be carry-over from other donors' samples. CDR3s include the opening cysteine and the closing phenylalanine or tryptophan. Each record gives: clone size, D gene, V gene, J gene, CDR3 protein, CDR3 DNA. The D gene is left open where the match is weak. Clone size, where shown, is once, few, many, or a class for clones that have expanded.

-	TRBD1	TRBV5-4	TRBJ1-2	CASSTDRGPYGYTF	TGTGCCAGCAGCACGGACAGGGGGCCCTATGGCTACACCTTC
-	TRBD2	TRBV28	TRBJ2-2	CASSDPGLAGNTGELFF	TGTGCCAGCAGTGACCCCGGACTAGCGGGGAACACCGGGGAGCTGTTTTTT
-	-	TRBV28	TRBJ1-2	CASSLHRYGYTF	TGTGCCAGCAGTTTACACCGCTATGGCTACACCTTC
few	-	TRBV6-5	TRBJ1-5	CASSYSGALSNQPQHF	TGTGCCAGCAGTTACAGCGGAGCCCTTAGCAATCAGCCCCAGCATTTT
many	-	TRBV7-6	TRBJ2-7	CASSLADTAGNYEQYF	TGTGCCAGCAGCTTAGCCGACACCGCGGGCAACTACGAGCAGTACTTC
-	-	TRBV29-1	TRBJ1-4	CSVTTGNVEKLFF	TGCAGCGTAACGACAGGAAACGTGGAGAAACTGTTTTTT
-	-	TRBV25-1	TRBJ1-2	CASSAVEASGGGYTF	TGTGCCAGCAGTGCCGTCGAAGCCAGTGGGGGAGGCTACACCTTC
-	-	TRBV7-2	TRBJ2-1	CASSLAQQYNEQFF	TGTGCCAGCAGCTTAGCGCAACAGTACAATGAGCAGTTCTTC
-	-	TRBV20-1	TRBJ2-3	CSASLATTQYF	TGCAGTGCTAGTCTGGCGACTACGCAGTATTTT
-	TRBD1	TRBV27	TRBJ2-7	CASRRSRDRDHEQYF	TGTGCCAGCAGACGCTCCCGGGACAGGGACCACGAGCAGTACTTC
few	-	TRBV10-1	TRBJ2-3	CASSGDIDTQYF	TGCGCCAGCAGTGGGGATATAGATACGCAGTATTTT
-	-	TRBV10-2	TRBJ2-3	CASSDTRGTDTQYF	TGCGCCAGCAGTGACACCCGAGGGACAGATACGCAGTATTTT
-	TRBD2	TRBV11-2	TRBJ2-7	CASRPLTSGGAGEQYF	TGTGCCAGCAGGCCACTGACTAGCGGGGGGGCCGGTGAGCAGTACTTC
few	-	TRBV5-1	TRBJ2-7	CASSSTGSSYEQYF	TGCGCCAGCAGCTCCACAGGGAGCTCCTACGAGCAGTACTTC
many	-	TRBV18	TRBJ1-1	CASRGMSTEAFF	TGTGCCAGCAGGGGGATGAGCACTGAAGCTTTCTTT
-	-	TRBV28	TRBJ1-4	CASSRAYEKLFF	TGTGCCAGTTCTCGGGCGTATGAAAAACTGTTTTTT
few	-	TRBV28	TRBJ2-3	CASSLPGHAQRGTQYF	TGTGCCAGCAGTTTACCCGGACACGCTCAAAGGGGTACGCAGTATTTT
-	TRBD1	TRBV11-2	TRBJ1-2	CASSLGGQGGYTF	TGTGCCAGCAGCTTAGGGGGACAGGGGGGCTACACCTTC
many	TRBD1	TRBV29-1	TRBJ2-7	CSVAPGQGVGEQYF	TGCAGCGTTGCCCCGGGACAGGGAGTCGGCGAGCAGTACTTC
many	TRBD1	TRBV9	TRBJ1-5	CASSSEPGQGQPQHF	TGTGCCAGCAGCTCGGAACCGGGACAGGGGCAGCCCCAGCATTTT
many	-	TRBV30	TRBJ2-7	CAWSRGQGLVEEQYF	TGTGCCTGGAGTCGAGGACAGGGACTAGTAGAGGAGCAGTACTTC
few	-	TRBV30	TRBJ2-7	CAWSVSSPSGQYF	TGTGCCTGGAGTGTCTCTTCCCCCTCCGGGCAGTACTTC
-	-	TRBV9	TRBJ2-5	CASSIGPLLGETQYF	TGTGCCAGCAGCATAGGCCCGTTGCTGGGGGAGACCCAGTACTTC
-	TRBD2	TRBV11-2	TRBJ2-3	CASSVLLAGHTDTQYF	TGTGCCAGCAGCGTTCTACTAGCGGGACACACAGATACGCAGTATTTT
-	TRBD2	TRBV5-4	TRBJ2-3	CASSWTSGHASTDTQYF	TGTGCCAGCAGCTGGACTAGCGGACATGCTAGCACAGATACGCAGTATTTT
-	-	TRBV7-3	TRBJ2-5	CASSDGTWGTQYF	TGTGCCAGCAGCGACGGGACTTGGGGGACCCAGTACTTC
-	TRBD1	TRBV6-6	TRBJ1-5	CASSAGTENQPQHF	TGTGCCAGCAGCGCTGGGACAGAGAATCAGCCCCAGCATTTT
-	TRBD1	TRBV7-9	TRBJ2-7	CASRETGGMYEQYF	TGTGCCAGCAGAGAGACAGGGGGGATGTACGAGCAGTACTTC
-	TRBD2	TRBV5-7	TRBJ2-5	CASSLPLSGRELGTQYF	TGTGCCAGCAGCTTGCCCCTCAGCGGGAGGGAGCTAGGGACCCAGTACTTC
many	-	TRBV10-3	TRBJ2-7	CAISDEQDGEQYF	TGTGCCATCAGTGATGAGCAGGACGGCGAGCAGTACTTC
few	-	TRBV9	TRBJ2-7	CASSPRGLEQYF	TGTGCCAGCAGCCCCCGGGGGTTAGAGCAGTACTTC
-	TRBD1	TRBV11-3	TRBJ2-7	CASRRDRGGEQYF	TGTGCCAGCAGACGGGACAGGGGTGGCGAGCAGTACTTC
-	-	TRBV10-3	TRBJ2-7	CAISEGQNVYEQYF	TGTGCCATCAGTGAGGGACAGAATGTCTACGAGCAGTACTTC
-	-	TRBV19	TRBJ2-3	CATKGSVRTDTQYF	TGTGCCACCAAGGGGTCGGTGCGCACAGATACGCAGTATTTT
many	-	TRBV28	TRBJ2-5	CASSRQGSETQYF	TGTGCCAGCAGTCGGCAGGGGTCGGAGACCCAGTACTTC
-	TRBD2	TRBV29-1	TRBJ2-2	CSAHGREGPNTGELFF	TGCAGCGCCCACGGGCGGGAGGGCCCGAACACCGGGGAGCTGTTTTTT
many	-	TRBV30	TRBJ1-1	CAWALAAEAFF	TGTGCCTGGGCGTTGGCAGCTGAAGCTTTCTTT
-	-	TRBV10-3	TRBJ1-1	CAISEVGTEAFF	TGTGCCATCAGTGAGGTGGGCACTGAAGCTTTCTTT
-	-	TRBV4-2	TRBJ2-3	CASSQGSTDTQYF	TGTGCCAGCAGCCAGGGGAGCACAGATACGCAGTATTTT
-	-	TRBV19	TRBJ1-3	CASSIARGSGNTIYF	TGTGCCAGTAGTATAGCCCGCGGTTCTGGGAACACCATATATTTT
few	-	TRBV6-5	TRBJ2-2	CASSLPGAGTGELFF	TGTGCCAGCAGTTTACCGGGAGCGGGCACCGGGGAGCTGTTTTTT
few	TRBD2	TRBV7-8	TRBJ2-1	CASSSWGRAERNEQFF	TGTGCCAGCAGCTCCTGGGGGAGGGCCGAGAGGAATGAGCAGTTCTTC
few	TRBD2	TRBV30	TRBJ2-3	CAWSKAGGLDTQYF	TGTGCCTGGAGTAAGGCGGGAGGCCTAGATACGCAGTATTTT
-	-	TRBV28	TRBJ1-2	CASKPPGATYGYTF	TGTGCCAGCAAACCTCCTGGGGCGACCTATGGCTACACCTTC
many	TRBD1	TRBV7-8	TRBJ2-7	CASSLEQGSAYEQYF	TGTGCCAGCAGCTTAGAACAGGGGAGCGCCTACGAGCAGTACTTC
many	TRBD2	TRBV4-2	TRBJ2-1	CASSPQRDRYNEQFF	TGTGCCAGCAGCCCGCAGCGGGATAGATACAATGAGCAGTTCTTC
-	-	TRBV7-3	TRBJ1-3	CASSLGSGNTIYF	TGTGCCAGCAGCCTCGGATCCGGAAACACCATATATTTT
many	TRBD2	TRBV7-9	TRBJ2-1	CASSPRTSGRAWNEQFF	TGTGCCAGCAGCCCCCGGACTAGCGGGAGGGCTTGGAATGAGCAGTTCTTC
many	TRBD2	TRBV30	TRBJ2-1	CAWSKREGRGWNEQFF	TGTGCCTGGTCTAAGCGGGAGGGCCGCGGGTGGAATGAGCAGTTCTTC
-	-	TRBV27	TRBJ1-5	CASSFLNQPQHF	TGTGCCAGCAGTTTCCTCAATCAGCCCCAGCATTTT
-	-	TRBV5-1	TRBJ2-1	CASSLYSGELYNEQFF	TGCGCCAGCAGCTTGTATAGTGGGGAACTCTACAATGAGCAGTTCTTC
-	-	TRBV29-1	TRBJ1-2	CSVEKRTSNYGYTF	TGCAGCGTTGAAAAACGGACGTCGAACTATGGCTACACCTTC
-	TRBD1	TRBV10-3	TRBJ1-2	CAISEGQGALNYGYTF	TGTGCCATCAGTGAGGGTCAGGGGGCACTTAACTATGGCTACACCTTC
-	TRBD2	TRBV7-8	TRBJ2-7	CASSHRDYPIRHEQYF	TGTGCCAGCAGCCACCGGGACTACCCGATTAGGCACGAGCAGTACTTC